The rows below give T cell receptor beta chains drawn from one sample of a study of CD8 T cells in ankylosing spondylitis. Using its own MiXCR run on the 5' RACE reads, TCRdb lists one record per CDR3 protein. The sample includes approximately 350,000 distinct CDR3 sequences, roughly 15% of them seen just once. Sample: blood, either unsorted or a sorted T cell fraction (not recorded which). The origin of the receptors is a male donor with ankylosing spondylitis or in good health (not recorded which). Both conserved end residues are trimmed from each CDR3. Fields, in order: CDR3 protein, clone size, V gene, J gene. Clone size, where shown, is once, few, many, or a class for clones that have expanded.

CDR3 protein: ASSQGQAINEQY; clone size: few; V gene: TRBV5-1; J gene: TRBJ2-7
CDR3 protein: ASSFSSGGRTDTQY; clone size: -; V gene: TRBV6-5; J gene: TRBJ2-3
CDR3 protein: AWRDSYNQPQH; clone size: few; V gene: TRBV30; J gene: TRBJ1-5
CDR3 protein: SAPQGTQNQETQY; clone size: few; V gene: TRBV20-1; J gene: TRBJ2-5
CDR3 protein: ASSQHNRQRNTEAF; clone size: many; V gene: TRBV5-1; J gene: TRBJ1-1
CDR3 protein: ASSPPVQGAVGGYT; clone size: many; V gene: TRBV12-3/TRBV12-4; J gene: TRBJ1-2
CDR3 protein: ASSPPGQGRTYGYT; clone size: -; V gene: TRBV12-3/TRBV12-4; J gene: TRBJ1-2
CDR3 protein: SASSPGETQY; clone size: -; V gene: TRBV20-1; J gene: TRBJ2-5
CDR3 protein: ASSLRGGPYEQY; clone size: many; V gene: TRBV5-1; J gene: TRBJ2-7
CDR3 protein: ASSQDLGSAGYGYT; clone size: -; V gene: TRBV4-1; J gene: TRBJ1-2
CDR3 protein: SARKSQGGETQY; clone size: -; V gene: TRBV20-1; J gene: TRBJ2-5
CDR3 protein: ASSQAQASRETQY; clone size: few; V gene: TRBV4-2; J gene: TRBJ2-5
CDR3 protein: ASSFRWERGTSYNEQF; clone size: many; V gene: TRBV5-1; J gene: TRBJ2-1
CDR3 protein: ASSSQGAEGYT; clone size: few; V gene: TRBV7-9; J gene: TRBJ1-2
CDR3 protein: ASSPPAGNQETQY; clone size: once; V gene: TRBV18; J gene: TRBJ2-5
CDR3 protein: ASGWDKNIQY; clone size: -; V gene: TRBV7-9; J gene: TRBJ2-4
CDR3 protein: ASSTTSGRGWTQY; clone size: few; V gene: TRBV5-1; J gene: TRBJ2-3
CDR3 protein: ASRSLYGEFSNQPQH; clone size: few; V gene: TRBV6-1; J gene: TRBJ1-5
CDR3 protein: SVVGRTVQNTGELF; clone size: many; V gene: TRBV29-1; J gene: TRBJ2-2
CDR3 protein: ASSYSSRAVDGYT; clone size: -; V gene: TRBV6-5; J gene: TRBJ1-2
CDR3 protein: AWNIAAGGLADTQY; clone size: few; V gene: TRBV30; J gene: TRBJ2-3
CDR3 protein: ASSESLAGALY; clone size: few; V gene: TRBV25-1; J gene: TRBJ2-3
CDR3 protein: ATAGGNSNQPQH; clone size: -; V gene: TRBV10-3; J gene: TRBJ1-5
CDR3 protein: AIREQGLRNGYT; clone size: many; V gene: TRBV10-3; J gene: TRBJ1-2
CDR3 protein: ASSPVGQGYTEAF; clone size: few; V gene: TRBV9; J gene: TRBJ1-1
CDR3 protein: ASSQKPGQGSTDTQY; clone size: -; V gene: TRBV7-9; J gene: TRBJ2-3
CDR3 protein: SASWGIEQF; clone size: few; V gene: TRBV20-1; J gene: TRBJ2-1
CDR3 protein: SARKGIRWAGPGTDTQY; clone size: -; V gene: TRBV20-1; J gene: TRBJ2-3
CDR3 protein: ASKGLSPDTQY; clone size: -; V gene: TRBV10-2; J gene: TRBJ2-3
CDR3 protein: ASSHATSGGAHEQF; clone size: -; V gene: TRBV4-2; J gene: TRBJ2-1
CDR3 protein: ASSGTGTEAF; clone size: -; V gene: TRBV5-1; J gene: TRBJ1-1
CDR3 protein: ASSLTRADTQY; clone size: -; V gene: TRBV6-5; J gene: TRBJ2-3
CDR3 protein: ASSPSGTSPSQPLNEQF; clone size: -; V gene: TRBV18; J gene: TRBJ2-1
CDR3 protein: ASSRLSGLASDTQY; clone size: few; V gene: TRBV6-2/TRBV6-3; J gene: TRBJ2-3
CDR3 protein: ASSHPSAFSGRWSRESYNEQF; clone size: few; V gene: TRBV6-2/TRBV6-3; J gene: TRBJ2-1
CDR3 protein: SASYPGPGELF; clone size: -; V gene: TRBV20-1; J gene: TRBJ2-2
CDR3 protein: ASSQVPSRRDRSQNIQY; clone size: -; V gene: TRBV4-1; J gene: TRBJ2-4
CDR3 protein: ASSLRTSGPDTQY; clone size: few; V gene: TRBV5-6; J gene: TRBJ2-3
CDR3 protein: AISDLDSRLYGYT; clone size: -; V gene: TRBV10-3; J gene: TRBJ1-2
CDR3 protein: ASSSRRTLLLNTEAF; clone size: few; V gene: TRBV12-3/TRBV12-4; J gene: TRBJ1-1